This record concerns one TCR beta chain sequence. The antigen remains unidentified. This entry is derived from a study of T cell repertoires in cytomegalovirus infection. Germline V gene data show CDR1 as SGHTA and CDR2 as FQGNSA. The length of the CDR3 is 15 residues. V lost 0 bases, J lost 7 bases, and 8 bases stayed unmatched. TCRdb called the reads again in MiXCR, with one record for every CDR3 protein. The repertoire holds some 700,000 distinct CDR3 sequences, 30% to 35% seen once, with roughly 18% in the top ten. The genes are TRBV7-2 and TRBJ2-7; TRBD2 matches at 8 bases. This receptor was taken from a human donor in good health (CMV status not recorded). Some clones in this sample may be carry-over from other donors' samples. This material consisted of cultured PBMCs, taken from culture after CMV antigen stimulation. In DNA, the CDR3 is TGTGCCAGCAGCTTAGCCGCCGGGGGGGCCCGGGAGCAGTACTTC. Its protein is CASSLAAGGAREQYF.